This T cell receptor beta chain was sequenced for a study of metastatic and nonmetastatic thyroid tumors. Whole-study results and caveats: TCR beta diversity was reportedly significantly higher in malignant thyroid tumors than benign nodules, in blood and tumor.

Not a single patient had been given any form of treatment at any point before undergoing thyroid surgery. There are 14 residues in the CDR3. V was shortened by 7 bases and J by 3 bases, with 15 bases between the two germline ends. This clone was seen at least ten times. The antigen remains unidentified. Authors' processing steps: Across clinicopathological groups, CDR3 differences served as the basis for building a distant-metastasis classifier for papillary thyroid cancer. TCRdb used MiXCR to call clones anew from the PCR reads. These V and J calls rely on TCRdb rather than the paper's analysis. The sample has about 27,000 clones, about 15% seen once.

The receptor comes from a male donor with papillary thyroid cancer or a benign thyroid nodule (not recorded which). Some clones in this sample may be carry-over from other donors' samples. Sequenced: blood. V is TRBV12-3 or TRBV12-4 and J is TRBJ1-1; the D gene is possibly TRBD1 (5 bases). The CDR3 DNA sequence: TGTGCCAGCACCCTGACAGTGGGTGACACTGAAGCTTTCTTT. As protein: CASTLTVGDTEAFF.